The rows below give T cell receptor beta chains drawn from one sample of a study of shared clonotypes between healthy human individuals. Using immunoSEQ multiplex PCR, the repertoire was profiled, and TCRdb retains in-frame clones only, with some absent. The sample has roughly 2.1 million clones, about 92% seen once. Sequencing was carried out using naive CD8+ T cells from PBMCs. The receptors derive from a man younger than 35 in good health. Some clones in this sample may be carry-over from other donors' samples. The CDR3 runs from the conserved cysteine through the conserved F or W. Fields, in order: CDR3 length, clone size, V gene, J gene, CDR3 protein. Where a row states a size, it is once, few, many or the class of an expanded clone; other rows omit it.

16,.,TRBV2,TRBJ1-2,CASSDTPQGLDYGYTF
14,.,TRBV27,TRBJ2-1,CASSSGRGYNEQFF
15,.,TRBV5-4,TRBJ2-1,CASSSRTGGWDEQFF
15,.,TRBV11-2,TRBJ2-1,CASSLTGLAGGEQFF
12,once,TRBV5-1,TRBJ2-7,CASSPSSYEQYF
14,.,TRBV7-9,TRBJ2-3,CASSGRTLTDTQYF
16,once,TRBV7-2,TRBJ2-7,CASSLHRASGKYEQYF
15,.,TRBV9,TRBJ1-4,CASSVEGGLNEKLFF
13,.,TRBV19,TRBJ2-7,CASSIKLYGTGYF
11,.,TRBV27,TRBJ1-2,CASSGNYGYTF
12,.,TRBV29-1,TRBJ2-1,CSVGTSGTKQFF
14,.,TRBV7-6,TRBJ2-7,CASSLGTGFYEQYF
17,.,TRBV7-9,TRBJ1-4,CASSLVGDRGTNEKLFF
17,.,TRBV27,TRBJ1-4,CASRALTLGWVGEKLFF
14,.,TRBV29-1,.,CSVEHGDRPYEQYF
17,.,TRBV27,TRBJ2-5,CASSPRLAGGNQETQYF
13,.,TRBV4-1,TRBJ2-7,CASSPRSAYEQYF
14,.,TRBV7-2,TRBJ2-7,CASSPIGTIYEQYF
11,.,TRBV30,TRBJ1-2,CAWSTISGYTF
15,.,TRBV6-5,TRBJ1-1,CASRETLGWGSEAFF
14,.,TRBV28,TRBJ2-2,CASNLVGDTGELFF
16,.,TRBV28,TRBJ2-1,CASSPLAGGFYNEQFF
18,.,TRBV28,TRBJ2-7,CASSLSTAAVVSSYEQYF
13,.,TRBV30,TRBJ2-6,CAWRNRGVSVLTF
14,.,TRBV30,TRBJ2-7,CAWSVQRISYEQYF
12,.,TRBV5-4,TRBJ2-1,CASSLGSNEQFF
18,once,TRBV27,TRBJ2-1,CASSLELAGGPAYNEQFF
14,.,TRBV27,TRBJ2-1,CASRHPGSYNEQFF
14,.,TRBV27,TRBJ1-1,CASSLARAGAEAFF
11,.,TRBV29-1,TRBJ2-1,CSVLEVREQFF